One and the same sample provided the 23 T cell receptor beta chains below, sequenced in a study of cytomegalovirus exposure and HLA in healthy donors. The primer mix had 60 Vbeta and 13 Jbeta primers. Profiled with immunoSEQ multiplex PCR; TCRdb holds only in-frame clones, not every one. The repertoire holds more than 150,000 clones, roughly 80% seen once, with about 6% in the top ten. The specimen was PBMCs. The receptor source for this set is a man aged 35 to 55 in good health and CMV-seropositive.

The rearrangement joins TRBV7-9 to TRBJ1-1; possibly TRBD1 for D (5 bases). CDR3 length equals 16 residues. Germline V gene lookup returns CDR1 SEHNR and CDR2 FQNEAQ (reference sequence). Trimming shortened V by 5 bases and J by 1 base, and 17 bases separated the two germline ends. The CDR3 region has the DNA TGTGCCAGCAGCCGAGACAGTACTAAAGGGAACACTGAAGCTTTCTTT. It encodes CASSRDSTKGNTEAFF.

CDR3 sequence: CASSSSRGVSDEKLFF. CDR3 bases: TGTGCCAGCAGCTCTAGCCGTGGGGTTTCGGATGAAAAACTGTTTTTT. The V call is TRBV9, the J call TRBJ1-4; D gene ambiguous. The germline gives CDR1 SGDLS, CDR2 YYNGEE. This CDR3 region has 16 residues. The germline V and J ends were trimmed by 4 bases and 6 bases, with 19 bases remaining between them.

J is TRBJ2-7 and V is TRBV2, with 10 bases fitting TRBD1. Germline loops: CDR1 SNHLY, CDR2 FYNNEI. The CDR3 spans 14 residues. Trimming cost V 6 bases and J 3 bases; bases outside gene matches: 5. In nucleotides, the CDR3 is TGTGCCAGCAGCAGGACAGGGGGGAGCTACGAGCAGTACTTC. Translation: CASSRTGGSYEQYF.

The V and J genes are TRBV2 and TRBJ1-5; 9 nucleotides line up with TRBD1. V trimming: 6 bases; J trimming: 2 bases; junction bases outside the gene matches: 5. CDR3 length: 15 amino acids. Per germline, CDR1 SNHLY and CDR2 FYNNEI. CDR3 sequence reads: CASSVGQGGNQPQHF. The CDR3 DNA is TGTGCCAGCAGCGTGGGACAGGGCGGCAATCAGCCCCAGCATTTT.

The V and J genes are TRBV5-4 and TRBJ1-4; D remains ambiguous. Germline CDR1 SGHNT, CDR2 YYREEE (reference sequence). The CDR3 spans 13 residues. V was shortened by 3 bases and J by 3 bases, with 6 bases between the two germline ends. CDR3 DNA sequence: TGTGCCAGCAGCTGGGAGGCTAATGAAAAACTGTTTTTT. It codes for CASSWEANEKLFF.

This chain uses TRBV5-1 with TRBJ2-1; tentatively, D is TRBD2 (6 bases). This CDR3 is 16 amino acids long. V lost 9 bases and J lost 9, with 28 bases in between. CDR1 is SGHRS, CDR2 YFSETQ, per germline. The CDR3 coding sequence is TGCGCCACCTCGGGACTTAGCCGGAACCGCCCCGGTGAGCAGTTCTTC. It encodes CATSGLSRNRPGEQFF.

The J gene is TRBJ1-5, the V gene TRBV7-2; perhaps TRBD1 as D (6 bases). Trimming took 5 bases from V and 0 from J, leaving 20 bases between them. The CDR3 loop spans 18 amino acids. The germline V gene has CDR1 SGHTA and CDR2 FQGNSA. CDR3 loop: CASSRDRSGLYSNQPQHF. Written as DNA, the CDR3 is TGTGCCAGCAGCCGAGACAGGTCGGGGCTATATAGCAATCAGCCCCAGCATTTT.

The CDR3 sequence is CAIRDYQTEYGYTF. In nucleotides, the CDR3 is TGTGCCATCAGGGATTATCAGACGGAGTATGGCTACACCTTC. The V and J genes are TRBV10-3 and TRBJ1-2; D gene ambiguous. CDR1 is ENHRY and CDR2 is SYGVKD in the germline V gene. V lost 6 bases, J lost 5 bases, and 16 bases lay in between. CDR3 length equals 14 residues.

Written as DNA, the CDR3 is TGCGCCAGCAGCCTACAGGGGTTGGAGAATGAAAAACTGTTTTTT. It yields the protein CASSLQGLENEKLFF. This rearrangement joins TRBV4-3 to TRBJ1-4, with 7 bases lining up with TRBD1. CDR3 size: 15 residues. Germline V lookup: CDR1 LGHNA, CDR2 YSLEER. Trimming at V came to 4 bases and at J to 5 bases, leaving 7 bases not matched to a gene.

J is TRBJ1-5 and V is TRBV6-4; 7 nucleotides align to TRBD1. V lost 5 bases, J lost 5 bases, and 6 bases stayed unmatched. CDR1 and CDR2 from the germline V gene are MRHNA and SNTAGT. The CDR3 consists of 14 residues. CDR3 in DNA: TGTGCCAGCAGTACCCAGGGGGGTTATCAGCCCCAGCATTTT. Protein: CASSTQGGYQPQHF.

V is TRBV11-3 and J is TRBJ1-6, with 7 nucleotides matching TRBD1. The CDR3 contains 13 residues. Looked up from germline, CDR1 is SGHNT and CDR2 is YENEEA. V shed 2 bases and J 8 bases; nucleotides not matched to a gene: 0. The CDR3 bases are TGTGCCAGCAGCTTAACAGGGGATTCACCCCTCCACTTT. The encoded protein is CASSLTGDSPLHF.

The chain uses TRBV7-3 and TRBJ2-3, with TRBD2 matching 7 bases. CDR3 length: 15 amino acids. In germline, CDR1 is SGHTA, CDR2 FQGTGA. The V and J ends lost 1 base and 4 bases, in that order; junction bases with no gene match: 5. In DNA, the CDR3 is TGTGCCAGCAGCTTAAGGGGGGGGACCCCAGATACGCAGTATTTT. Translation: CASSLRGGTPDTQYF.

The chain employs TRBV2 and TRBJ1-2; TRBD1 matches at 7 bases. Germline values: CDR1 SNHLY, CDR2 FYNNEI. This CDR3 has 15 amino acids. The V segment lost 5 bases and the J segment 4 bases; nucleotides outside the gene matches: 10. The CDR3 here is CASSSETGRSYGYTF. The DNA for the CDR3 is TGTGCCAGCAGTTCCGAGACAGGGCGATCCTATGGCTACACCTTC.

This clone has more than one count but fewer than ten. V gene TRBV9 combines with J gene TRBJ1-5; D is possibly TRBD1 (5 bases). The CDR3 consists of 14 residues. V dropped 0 bases and J dropped 7 bases, with 11 bases sitting between them. Germline loops: CDR1 SGDLS, CDR2 YYNGEE. The DNA of the CDR3 is TGTGCCAGCAGCGTAGATTCAGGGAACCAGCCCCAGCATTTT. Translating gives CASSVDSGNQPQHF.

This clone was seen a single time. This chain joins TRBV4-1 and TRBJ2-6; 8 positions agree with TRBD1. CDR3 length: 18 residues. Germline trimming cut 3 bases from V and 2 bases from J; bases unmatched to any gene: 9. The germline CDR1 and CDR2 sequences are MGHRA and YSYEKL. The CDR3 loop is CASSHPGQGWTGANVLTF. The CDR3 region has the DNA TGCGCCAGCAGCCACCCAGGACAGGGATGGACTGGGGCCAACGTCCTGACTTTC.

The chain employs TRBV19 and TRBJ2-3, with 8 positions matching TRBD2. J gave up 0 bases and V 5 bases, and 10 bases lay outside the gene matches. The CDR3 has 17 residues. The V gene's germline CDR1 is LNHDA and CDR2 SQIVND (reference sequence). CDR3 nucleotides: TGTGCCAGTAGTCCCCGAGGGAGCGGGGGAAGCACAGATACGCAGTATTTT. The encoded protein is CASSPRGSGGSTDTQYF.

CDR3 amino acids: CASNPRQFSPYGYTF. For the CDR3, the DNA is TGTGCCAGCAACCCGAGACAGTTCTCCCCCTATGGCTACACCTTC. The V gene is TRBV19, the J gene TRBJ1-2; weak D call: TRBD1 (5 bases). The CDR3 is made up of 15 amino acids. Trimming left V 9 bases short and J 4 bases short, with 21 bases between. Germline lookup yields CDR1 LNHDA and CDR2 SQIVND (reference sequence).

The rearrangement links TRBV7-3 to TRBJ1-1; 9 bases fit TRBD1. Losses at the gene ends were 4 bases for V and 11 bases for J; bases not matched to a gene: 5. Per germline, CDR1 SGHTA and CDR2 FQGTGA. This CDR3 contains 12 residues. CDR3 bases: TGTGCCAGCAGCTCCGGGACAGGGTTGGCTTTCTTT. It specifies CASSSGTGLAFF.

The chain employs TRBV7-9 and TRBJ1-2; 7 bases are a match to TRBD1. The CDR3 length is 14 residues. V gave up 5 bases and J gave up 4 bases; unmatched junction bases: 7. Germline-derived CDR1 and CDR2 are SEHNR and FQNEAQ (reference sequence). CDR3 sequence reads: CASSVPTGIYGYTF. In DNA, the CDR3 is TGTGCCAGCAGCGTACCGACAGGGATCTATGGCTACACCTTC.

The V and J genes are TRBV7-8 and TRBJ1-1, with D unresolved. This CDR3 contains 13 residues. The V end was cut by 3 bases, the J end by 1 base, with 6 bases between. The germline V gene has CDR1 SGHVS and CDR2 FQNEAQ. CDR3 DNA: TGTGCCAGCAGCTTGTCCAGGAACACTGAAGCTTTCTTT. It specifies CASSLSRNTEAFF.

This chain uses TRBV2 with TRBJ2-1; TRBD1 agrees at 7 bases. The CDR3 covers 13 residues. From germline, CDR1 is SNHLY and CDR2 FYNNEI. Trimming took 6 bases from V and 5 from J; bases not matched to a gene: 4. The CDR3 region is CASRGTDDNEQFF. The CDR3 region has the DNA TGTGCCAGCAGAGGGACAGATGACAATGAGCAGTTCTTC.

Written as DNA, the CDR3 is TGTGCCAGCAAAACAGGGGCCGGGGAGCTGTTTTTT. It codes for CASKTGAGELFF. The rearrangement uses TRBV6-4 and TRBJ2-2; 7 nucleotides align to TRBD1. The CDR3 runs to 12 residues. CDR1 is MRHNA and CDR2 is SNTAGT in the germline V gene. Trimming at V came to 7 bases and at J to 6 bases, leaving 2 bases not matched to a gene.

The CDR3 loop reads CSVEEVTGGQETQYF. The CDR3 DNA is TGCAGCGTTGAAGAAGTGACAGGCGGCCAAGAGACCCAGTACTTC. The rearrangement uses TRBV29-1 and TRBJ2-5, with D perhaps matching TRBD1 (6 bases). From germline, CDR1 is SQVTM and CDR2 ANQGSEA. CDR3 size: 15 residues. Between the trimmed V and J ends, which lost 0 bases and 1 base, there was a span of 12 bases.